This T cell receptor (beta chain) was sequenced in a study of T cells in Graves' hyperthyroidism and ophthalmopathy. Germline-derived CDR1 and CDR2 are MNHGY and SVAAGI. Trimming removed 3 bases from V and 11 bases from J, with 22 bases in between. The CDR3 spans 15 residues. The TCR beta CDR3 regions underwent amplification using RNA transcripts as the source. When the TCR CDR3 underwent first-round RT-PCR, the HTBI primer set was used. TCRdb re-called the multiplex PCR reads through MiXCR, storing one row per CDR3 protein. This sample has 500,000 to 650,000 distinct CDR3 sequences, with 13% to 15% found just once.

The TCR sequence derives from a woman in her 50s with Graves' ophthalmopathy. Sequencing input: blood. This sequence joins TRBV6-9 and TRBJ1-1; D gene unclear. CDR3 bases: TGTGCCAGCAGTTACTCGAAACGAAGGGCTTCAAAGGCTTTCTTT. It codes for CASSYSKRRASKAFF.